This T cell receptor (beta chain) was captured by sequencing in a study of CD8 T cells in ankylosing spondylitis. The V end lost 3 bases, the J end lost 5 bases, and 12 bases lay between the germline ends. The CDR3 sequence is 14 residues long. Germline CDR1 is SGHTA and CDR2 is FQGNSA. General study results and limits: Earlier literature documents some of the motif variants in reactive arthritis synovial fluid and blood. From matched ankylosing spondylitis synovial fluid, disease-linked clones were reportedly recovered at significantly enriched levels. Peripheral blood samples showed relatively rare disease-linked clones, and these clones were CD8+.

The TCR beta libraries were generated through quantitative 5'-RACE incorporating molecular barcodes. In TCRdb, the 5' RACE reads were re-called with MiXCR into one record per CDR3 protein. This table holds some 220,000 distinct CDR3 sequences, about 10% found once. A word on this clonotype: Its antigen is undetermined. A much bigger clone sits one base away, suggesting this may be a read error.

The source of this sequence is a male donor with ankylosing spondylitis or in good health (not recorded which). Specimen: blood, either unsorted or a sorted T cell fraction (not recorded which). This chain links TRBV7-2 with TRBJ2-3; no firm D call. CDR3 in amino acids: CASSLGSWVDTQYF. The DNA for the CDR3 is TGTGCCAGCAGCTTGGGTAGCTGGGTAGATACGCAGTATTTT.